The text below deals with one TCR beta chain. These data belong to a study of blood T cell repertoires in COVID-19. Study-wide background: The study drew acute and convalescent COVID-19 samples from the United States, Italy and Spain. In each case, the material was cDNA or gDNA derived from T cells, B-cell-depleted T cells, or PBMCs.

The CDR3 spans 18 residues. V was clipped by 0 bases and J by 1 base, with 16 bases between them. Germline assignment: CDR1 MGHRA and CDR2 YSYEKL. Per the authors' pipeline: From reference gene primer amplification, estimates of nucleated cell counts were derived. The repertoire was sequenced with immunoSEQ multiplex PCR; TCRdb's copy has only in-frame clones and lacks some. D and trimming were read from the DNA, whereas the V and J calls and clone size are those reported in that table. The sample records approximately 230,000 clones, approximately 86% being singletons. This chain links TRBV4-1 with TRBJ2-1, with TRBD2 as a possible D gene (5 bases). The sample comprised peripheral blood. The TCR comes from a man older than 75 with acute or convalescent COVID-19. The CDR3: CASSQDNLAGGSYNEQFF. In DNA form, the CDR3 reads TGCGCCAGCAGCCAAGACAACTTGGCGGGTGGGTCCTACAATGAGCAGTTCTTC.